This T cell receptor (beta chain) was observed in a study of blood T cell repertoires in COVID-19. Looking at the study overall: Researchers got acute and convalescent COVID-19 samples from the United States, Italy and Spain.

Original analysis: Amplification from reference gene primers served as the basis for estimated nucleated cell counts. Data came from immunoSEQ multiplex PCR; TCRdb stores just in-frame clones and leaves some out. The D gene and trimming were derived from the DNA, and the V and J assignments and clone size from that table. Of roughly 230,000 clones listed, around 90% are singletons. Seattle patients were enrolled while actively infected and followed longitudinally. Between the trimmed V and J ends, which lost 6 bases and 2 bases, there was a span of 13 bases. CDR1 and CDR2 from the germline V gene are LNHNV and YYDKDF (reference sequence). The CDR3 has 14 amino acids.

The chain couples TRBV15 to TRBJ1-2, with a weak D call TRBD1 (5 bases). This clonotype was sampled from a woman aged 60-75 years with COVID-19, enrolled during active disease. Material for sequencing was peripheral blood. The CDR3 region is CATSRNRGNYGYTF. The CDR3 nucleotides read TGTGCCACCAGTAGGAATCGGGGGAACTATGGCTACACCTTC.